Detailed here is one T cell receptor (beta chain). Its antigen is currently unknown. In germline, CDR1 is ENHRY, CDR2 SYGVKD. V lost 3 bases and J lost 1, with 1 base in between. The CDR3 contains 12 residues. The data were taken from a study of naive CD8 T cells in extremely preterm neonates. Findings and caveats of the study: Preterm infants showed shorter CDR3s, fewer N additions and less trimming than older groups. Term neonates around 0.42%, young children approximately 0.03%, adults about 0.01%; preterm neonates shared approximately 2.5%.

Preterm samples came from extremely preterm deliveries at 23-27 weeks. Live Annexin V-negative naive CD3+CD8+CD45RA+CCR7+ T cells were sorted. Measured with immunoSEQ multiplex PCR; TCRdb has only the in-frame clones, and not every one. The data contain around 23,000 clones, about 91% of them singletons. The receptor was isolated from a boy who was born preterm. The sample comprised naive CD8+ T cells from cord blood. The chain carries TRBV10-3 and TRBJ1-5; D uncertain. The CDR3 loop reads CAISDSNQPQHF. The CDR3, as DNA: TGTGCCATCAGTGACAGCAATCAGCCCCAGCATTTT.